Listed here are 6 T cell receptor beta chains from one sample, sequenced in a study of neurological immune-mediated disorders. This sample's time point: longitudinal time-point 3. TCRdb reprocessed the 5' RACE reads with MiXCR, giving one entry per CDR3 protein. Here the sample spans 84,000 or so distinct CDR3 sequences, under 4.5% being singletons. Sequenced sample: PBMCs. The receptors come from an older woman with multiple sclerosis.

This clonotype was picked up one time. This chain joins TRBV7-6 and TRBJ2-1; D call uncertain. Germline lookup yields CDR1 SGHVS and CDR2 FNYEAQ. Trimming took 11 bases from V and 10 from J, leaving 15 bases between them. CDR3 length: 11 amino acids. The CDR3 protein is CAGSTLTEQFF. CDR3 nucleotides: TGTGCCGGCTCAACCTTGACAGAGCAGTTCTTC.

Of note for this clonotype: This clone may be a read error of a much larger clone one base away. This rearrangement joins TRBV5-1 to TRBJ2-2; D remains ambiguous. Deletions cut 1 base from V and 5 bases from J, with 6 bases between. The CDR3 spans 13 residues. Germline CDR1 and CDR2: SGHRS and YFSETQ. The CDR3 region has the DNA TGCGCCAGCAGCTTGTTAGAGACCGGGGAGCTGTTTTTT. This codes for CASSLLETGELFF.

This clonotype was detected ten times or more. The chain is built from TRBV3-1 and TRBJ1-4; D remains unclear. From germline, CDR1 is LGHDT and CDR2 YNNKEL (reference sequence). The CDR3 has 13 amino acids. Trimming cost V 0 bases and J 1 base, with 0 bases left between them. CDR3 in DNA: TGTGCCAGCAGCCAAGAAACTAATGAAAAACTGTTTTTT. It encodes CASSQETNEKLFF.

The sample holds many counts of this clonotype. This chain connects TRBV5-1 to TRBJ1-4; perhaps TRBD1 as D (6 bases). V lost 1 base, J lost 5 bases, and 12 bases lay in between. Germline loops: CDR1 SGHRS, CDR2 YFSETQ. The CDR3 contains 15 residues. In DNA form, the CDR3 reads TGCGCCAGCAGCTTGTTTCGGGGGCCAAATGAAAAACTGTTTTTT. Protein sequence: CASSLFRGPNEKLFF. The full variable domain, rest sourced from reference TRBV5-1 and TRBJ1-4, is KAGVTQTPRYLIKTRGQQVTLSCSPISGHRSVSWYQQTPGQGLQFLFEYFSETQRNKGNFPGRFSGRQFSNSRSEMNVSTLELGDSALYLCASSLFRGPNEKLFFGSGTQLSVL.

This clonotype was seen at least ten times. The genes are TRBV5-1 and TRBJ2-3; D is undetermined. The V gene's germline CDR1 is SGHRS and CDR2 YFSETQ. CDR3 length: 14 residues. Trimming left V 2 bases short and J 1 base short, with 8 bases between. The DNA for the CDR3 is TGCGCCAGCAGCTTAACCAGCGGCACAGATACGCAGTATTTT. Its protein product is CASSLTSGTDTQYF.

The sample holds many counts of this clonotype. The rearrangement uses TRBV15 and TRBJ1-5, with D unclear. CDR1 is LNHNV, CDR2 YYDKDF, per germline (reference sequence). Trimming cost V 0 bases and J 4 bases, with 10 bases left between them. This CDR3 has 15 residues. This CDR3 is CATSREGRQNQPQHF. CDR3 sequence (DNA): TGTGCCACCAGCAGAGAAGGTCGGCAGAATCAGCCCCAGCATTTT.